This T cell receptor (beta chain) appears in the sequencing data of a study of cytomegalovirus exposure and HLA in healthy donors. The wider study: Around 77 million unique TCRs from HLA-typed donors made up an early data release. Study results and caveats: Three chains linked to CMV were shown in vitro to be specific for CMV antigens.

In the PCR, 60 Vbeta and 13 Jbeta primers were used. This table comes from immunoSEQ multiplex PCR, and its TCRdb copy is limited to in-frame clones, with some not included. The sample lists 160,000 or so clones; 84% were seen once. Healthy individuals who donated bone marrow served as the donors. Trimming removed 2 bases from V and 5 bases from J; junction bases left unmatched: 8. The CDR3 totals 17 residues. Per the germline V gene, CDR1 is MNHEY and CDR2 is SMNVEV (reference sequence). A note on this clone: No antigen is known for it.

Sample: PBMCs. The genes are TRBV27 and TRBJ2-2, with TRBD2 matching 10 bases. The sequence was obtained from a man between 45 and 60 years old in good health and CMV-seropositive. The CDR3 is CASSLRLAGVSTGELFF. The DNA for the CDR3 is TGTGCCAGCAGTTTAAGGCTAGCGGGAGTGAGTACCGGGGAGCTGTTTTTT.